The entry below gives a single T cell receptor beta chain sequence along with its context. There is no known antigen for this receptor. One base away there is no much larger clone; base qualities are not given. RNA was extracted with the RNeasy kit and roughly 0.45 to 1 ug was reverse transcribed using random hexamers. The immunoSEQ multiplex PCR assay, which covers 54 Vbeta and 13 Jbeta segments, was used to amplify TCR beta CDR3 regions. PCR amplification bias was corrected by using a synthetic template baseline for primer optimization and computational correction. Per the original workflow: Reads were annotated to V, D and J genes per IMGT and analyzed with immunoSEQ Analyzer, keeping only productive sequences. Clonality was calculated as one minus the Shannon entropy normalized by log2 of the number of productive unique sequences. Public and private clones were assessed among the 100 most prevalent clones of each patient and control. A clone was defined as Susac-specific if it was absent from the healthy and MS cohorts, from roughly 1,000 published viral clones and from other ImmuneACCESS disease sequences. In-frame beta chains were kept once TCRdb had trimmed the public reads at Q25 with fastp and called clones with MiXCR. Each record represents a unique CDR3 protein, reported with the most common genes and DNA among its rows. These V and J calls rely on TCRdb rather than the paper's analysis. For this sample there are around 62,000 distinct CDR3 sequences; more than 80% appear just once. The top ten hold 0.15% to 0.2% of the sample.

CDR1 and CDR2, per the germline V gene (reference sequence), are DFQATT and SNEGSKA. Including the terminal cysteine and phenylalanine, the CDR3 comprises 14 residues. The entry retains the CDR3 DNA only, 42 bases that are in frame from base 1. The junction carries 13 bases between V and J, which are trimmed by 3 bases and 2 bases respectively. High-throughput TCR beta sequencing profiled peripheral blood CD8+ and CD4+ T cells from healthy donors, Susac syndrome patients and multiple sclerosis patients. The healthy donors served as controls matched for age and sex. Bulk CD8+ and CD4+ T cells were purified magnetically by negative isolation, whereas CD8+ TEMRA cells were enriched by FACS. Blood was collected in EDTA tubes and processed within 24 hours, with PBMCs isolated through density gradient centrifugation. PBMCs destined for TCR sequencing were cryopreserved in liquid nitrogen and later thawed in a 37 °C water bath. Purity of sorted or isolated CD4+, CD8+ and CD8+ TEMRA cells was at least 90%.

The data were obtained in a study of CD8 T cells in Susac syndrome (dated by TCRdb to 2018 to 2020). Concerning the study at large: The study used repertoire sequencing to test whether antigen drove CD8+ T cell activation and differentiation in Susac syndrome. The clonality of the CD8+ T cell repertoire was compared across approximately eleven healthy donors, around 14 Susac syndrome patients and around 16 multiple sclerosis patients. Study-wide findings and limitations: The number of individuals in the TCR sequencing and HLA analysis was recognized as being relatively small.

The sequencing sample was made of CD8+ T cells from PBMCs. Rearrangement joined TRBV20-1 to TRBJ1-2; the D segment cannot be called with confidence. The source of this sequence is a human donor in good health. The nucleotide sequence reads as follows: TGCAGTGCTAGTTCAGTACCTTTAAACTATGGCTACACCTTC. It codes for CSASSVPLNYGYTF.